Listed below are T cell receptor beta chains from one sample, sequenced in a study of shared clonotypes between healthy human individuals. The table came from immunoSEQ multiplex PCR; TCRdb's copy has only in-frame clones and leaves some out. The sample includes approximately 740,000 clones, around 74% of them seen just once. The sequenced material came from memory CD4+ T cells sorted from blood. The receptors shown here come from a woman in her thirties in good health. Both conserved end residues are part of each CDR3. Each record gives: CDR3 DNA, CDR3 protein, J gene, clone size, D gene, V gene. The D gene is left open where the match is weak. Clone size, where shown, is once, few, many, or a class for clones that have expanded.

CDR3 DNA: TGTGCCAGTAGTATAGTCTCAGGGCTAAGATCTGGGGCCAACGTCCTGACTTTC; CDR3 protein: CASSIVSGLRSGANVLTF; J gene: TRBJ2-6; clone size: few; D gene: -; V gene: TRBV19
CDR3 DNA: TGCGCCAGCAGCCAAGAGGGCTCTAGCGCCAACTACGAGCAGTACTTC; CDR3 protein: CASSQEGSSANYEQYF; J gene: TRBJ2-7; clone size: -; D gene: -; V gene: TRBV4-3
CDR3 DNA: TGTGCCAGCAGCCATATAGCGGGATCAGCAGAGACCCAGTACTTC; CDR3 protein: CASSHIAGSAETQYF; J gene: TRBJ2-5; clone size: once; D gene: TRBD2; V gene: TRBV7-3
CDR3 DNA: TGTGCCAGCAGACGAAGGACAGGGGATACTGAAGCTTTCTTT; CDR3 protein: CASRRRTGDTEAFF; J gene: TRBJ1-1; clone size: -; D gene: TRBD1; V gene: TRBV27
CDR3 DNA: TGTGCCAGCAGCCAGGACAGGGTACAAAACATTCAGTACTTC; CDR3 protein: CASSQDRVQNIQYF; J gene: TRBJ2-4; clone size: -; D gene: TRBD1; V gene: TRBV7-8
CDR3 DNA: TGCGCCAGCAGCATACTGCTGAGGTACTTC; CDR3 protein: CASSILLRYF; J gene: TRBJ2-7; clone size: -; D gene: -; V gene: TRBV5-1
CDR3 DNA: TGTGCCAGCAGTTTGTTAGGAAGACTCTACGAGCAGTACTTC; CDR3 protein: CASSLLGRLYEQYF; J gene: TRBJ2-7; clone size: -; D gene: -; V gene: TRBV6-1
CDR3 DNA: TGTGCCAGCAGCGTAGTGGTAGGGAAGGCTGCTGGGGCCAACGTCCTGACTTTC; CDR3 protein: CASSVVVGKAAGANVLTF; J gene: TRBJ2-6; clone size: once; D gene: -; V gene: TRBV9
CDR3 DNA: TGCGCCAGCAGCTCGGGACAGGGAGGCGGAAACACCATATATTTT; CDR3 protein: CASSSGQGGGNTIYF; J gene: TRBJ1-3; clone size: -; D gene: TRBD1; V gene: TRBV5-1
CDR3 DNA: TGTGCCAGCTCCAGGGATACTGAAAAACTGTTTTTT; CDR3 protein: CASSRDTEKLFF; J gene: TRBJ1-4; clone size: -; D gene: -; V gene: TRBV18
CDR3 DNA: TGTGCCAGCAGCTTGTTAACAGGAGATCAGCCCCAGCATTTT; CDR3 protein: CASSLLTGDQPQHF; J gene: TRBJ1-5; clone size: -; D gene: -; V gene: TRBV5-5
CDR3 DNA: TGTGCCAGCAGCTTACAGAGGGATAACTATGGCTACACCTTC; CDR3 protein: CASSLQRDNYGYTF; J gene: TRBJ1-2; clone size: few; D gene: -; V gene: TRBV7-2
CDR3 DNA: TGTGCCAGCTCACCCGGGGGCAAGGCTAATGAAAAACTGTTTTTT; CDR3 protein: CASSPGGKANEKLFF; J gene: TRBJ1-4; clone size: -; D gene: -; V gene: TRBV18
CDR3 DNA: TGTGCCAGCACGAGACAGCTCAATCAGCCCCAGCATTTT; CDR3 protein: CASTRQLNQPQHF; J gene: TRBJ1-5; clone size: -; D gene: -; V gene: TRBV2
CDR3 DNA: TGTGCCAGCAGTGAATTCGGGACTAGCGGGAGCAATGAGCAGTTCTTC; CDR3 protein: CASSEFGTSGSNEQFF; J gene: TRBJ2-1; clone size: -; D gene: TRBD2; V gene: TRBV25-1
CDR3 DNA: TGCAGCGTTTGGACAGCAAAGACTGAAGCTTTCTTT; CDR3 protein: CSVWTAKTEAFF; J gene: TRBJ1-1; clone size: -; D gene: -; V gene: TRBV29-1
CDR3 DNA: TGTGCCAGCAGCTTAGATCCAAGGCATGAGCAGTTCTTC; CDR3 protein: CASSLDPRHEQFF; J gene: TRBJ2-1; clone size: -; D gene: -; V gene: TRBV11-3
CDR3 DNA: TGTGCCAGTAGTTTTACGGGAACCTACGAGCAGTACTTC; CDR3 protein: CASSFTGTYEQYF; J gene: TRBJ2-7; clone size: -; D gene: -; V gene: TRBV19
CDR3 DNA: TGTGCCAGCAAGGTCGGGATAAAAGAGACCCAGTACTTC; CDR3 protein: CASKVGIKETQYF; J gene: TRBJ2-5; clone size: -; D gene: -; V gene: TRBV2
CDR3 DNA: TGTGCCAGCAGTCATGACAGGCTGATTCCTTTCTTT; CDR3 protein: CASSHDRLIPFF; J gene: TRBJ1-1; clone size: -; D gene: -; V gene: TRBV28
CDR3 DNA: TGTGCCAGCATCGGACAGGGGGGGAACACTGAAGCTTTCTTT; CDR3 protein: CASIGQGGNTEAFF; J gene: TRBJ1-1; clone size: -; D gene: TRBD1; V gene: TRBV2
CDR3 DNA: TGCGCCAGCAGCTTGGCGGCAGGGATGGCTTTCTTT; CDR3 protein: CASSLAAGMAFF; J gene: TRBJ1-1; clone size: few; D gene: -; V gene: TRBV5-1
CDR3 DNA: TGTGCCAGCAGTGCTCACTCCCCCGGGGGCGCCGGGGAGCTGTTTTTT; CDR3 protein: CASSAHSPGGAGELFF; J gene: TRBJ2-2; clone size: -; D gene: -; V gene: TRBV2
CDR3 DNA: TGTGCCAGCAGCCCCTTGTACTACGAGCAGTACTTC; CDR3 protein: CASSPLYYEQYF; J gene: TRBJ2-7; clone size: -; D gene: -; V gene: TRBV21-1
CDR3 DNA: TGTGCCAGTAGTTCTCCCAGCGGGAGCACAGATACGCAGTATTTT; CDR3 protein: CASSSPSGSTDTQYF; J gene: TRBJ2-3; clone size: once; D gene: -; V gene: TRBV19
CDR3 DNA: TGTGCCACCAGGGGTAGGACAGGGGATACCGGGGAGCTGTTTTTT; CDR3 protein: CATRGRTGDTGELFF; J gene: TRBJ2-2; clone size: -; D gene: TRBD1; V gene: TRBV19
CDR3 DNA: TGTGCCAGCAGTACTAGCGGGGGGAACACCGGGGAGCTGTTTTTT; CDR3 protein: CASSTSGGNTGELFF; J gene: TRBJ2-2; clone size: -; D gene: TRBD2; V gene: TRBV6-5
CDR3 DNA: TGCGCCAGCGGAACCGGGGGGATATCCTACAATGAGCAGTTCTTC; CDR3 protein: CASGTGGISYNEQFF; J gene: TRBJ2-1; clone size: -; D gene: TRBD2; V gene: TRBV5-1
CDR3 DNA: TGTGCCAGCAGCCAATCCGCCGGTCCGAAGACCCAGTACTTC; CDR3 protein: CASSQSAGPKTQYF; J gene: TRBJ2-5; clone size: -; D gene: -; V gene: TRBV14
CDR3 DNA: TGTGCCAGCAGGACCCGGGGGGGGACCGGGGAGCTGTTTTTT; CDR3 protein: CASRTRGGTGELFF; J gene: TRBJ2-2; clone size: -; D gene: TRBD2; V gene: TRBV6-5
CDR3 DNA: TGCGCCAGCAGTGAGTGGGGGGGAACGGGTTCAAATCAGCCCCAGCATTTT; CDR3 protein: CASSEWGGTGSNQPQHF; J gene: TRBJ1-5; clone size: -; D gene: -; V gene: TRBV10-2
CDR3 DNA: TGTGCCAGCAGTGACTCGATGCGGAGCTCCTACAATGAGCAGTTCTTC; CDR3 protein: CASSDSMRSSYNEQFF; J gene: TRBJ2-1; clone size: -; D gene: -; V gene: TRBV6-4
CDR3 DNA: TGTGCCAGCAGCTTCGGGAGTAACACCGGGGAGCTGTTTTTT; CDR3 protein: CASSFGSNTGELFF; J gene: TRBJ2-2; clone size: -; D gene: -; V gene: TRBV11-3
CDR3 DNA: TGTGCCAGCAGCTTTACCTCCGGGGAGCTGTTTTTT; CDR3 protein: CASSFTSGELFF; J gene: TRBJ2-2; clone size: few; D gene: -; V gene: TRBV7-6
CDR3 DNA: TGTGCCGGAAACCGGGAATTCAATCAGCCCCAGCATTTT; CDR3 protein: CAGNREFNQPQHF; J gene: TRBJ1-5; clone size: -; D gene: -; V gene: TRBV30
CDR3 DNA: TGTGCCAGTAGTATAGATCTGATGGGGGCAACTGGAAACACCATATATTTT; CDR3 protein: CASSIDLMGATGNTIYF; J gene: TRBJ1-3; clone size: -; D gene: -; V gene: TRBV19
CDR3 DNA: TGCAGTGCTGGACAGGGTCAGCCCCAGCATTTT; CDR3 protein: CSAGQGQPQHF; J gene: TRBJ1-5; clone size: -; D gene: TRBD1; V gene: TRBV20-1
CDR3 DNA: TGTGCCAGCAGCTCACTCGGGGCAGCTTTTCGGGTCACCGGGGAGCTGTTTTTT; CDR3 protein: CASSSLGAAFRVTGELFF; J gene: TRBJ2-2; clone size: few; D gene: -; V gene: TRBV11-2
CDR3 DNA: TGTGCCAGCAGCTTAGGTGGTTCTCTTAATGAGCAGTTCTTC; CDR3 protein: CASSLGGSLNEQFF; J gene: TRBJ2-1; clone size: few; D gene: -; V gene: TRBV11-3
CDR3 DNA: TGTGCCAGCAGTTTTCTCTTGCGAGCACCGTCCTACGAGCAGTACTTC; CDR3 protein: CASSFLLRAPSYEQYF; J gene: TRBJ2-7; clone size: -; D gene: -; V gene: TRBV28
CDR3 DNA: TGCGCCAGCAGTGATGTGGGGGGAACCTATGGCTACACCTTC; CDR3 protein: CASSDVGGTYGYTF; J gene: TRBJ1-2; clone size: -; D gene: -; V gene: TRBV10-1
CDR3 DNA: TGTGCCAGTAGTATAGGGCAGGGTGGTCAGCCCCAGCATTTT; CDR3 protein: CASSIGQGGQPQHF; J gene: TRBJ1-5; clone size: -; D gene: -; V gene: TRBV19
CDR3 DNA: TGTGCCAGCAGATCGGGACTGCTCTCCTACGAGCAGTACTTC; CDR3 protein: CASRSGLLSYEQYF; J gene: TRBJ2-7; clone size: -; D gene: -; V gene: TRBV7-8
CDR3 DNA: TGTGCCAGTAGTATGCAACTAGCGGGTAAATACAATGAGCAGTTCTTC; CDR3 protein: CASSMQLAGKYNEQFF; J gene: TRBJ2-1; clone size: few; D gene: TRBD2; V gene: TRBV19
CDR3 DNA: TGTGCCAGCAGTTTGGACGGCCTTGAAGCTTTCTTT; CDR3 protein: CASSLDGLEAFF; J gene: TRBJ1-1; clone size: once; D gene: -; V gene: TRBV7-6
CDR3 DNA: TGTGCCAGCAGTGAAGCAGCCCTGATCAATCAGCCCCAGCATTTT; CDR3 protein: CASSEAALINQPQHF; J gene: TRBJ1-5; clone size: -; D gene: -; V gene: TRBV2
CDR3 DNA: TGTGCCAGCAGCCCCCTCGTGGGGGGGAGGGCTGAAGCTTTCTTT; CDR3 protein: CASSPLVGGRAEAFF; J gene: TRBJ1-1; clone size: -; D gene: -; V gene: TRBV6-6
CDR3 DNA: TGTGCCTGGAGTACGCGCATGAACACTGAAGCTTTCTTT; CDR3 protein: CAWSTRMNTEAFF; J gene: TRBJ1-1; clone size: few; D gene: -; V gene: TRBV30
CDR3 DNA: TGTGCCAGCAGTTTGTGGGTTGCCGAGCCCCAGCATTTT; CDR3 protein: CASSLWVAEPQHF; J gene: TRBJ1-5; clone size: -; D gene: -; V gene: TRBV28
CDR3 DNA: TGCGCCAGCAGCCCGGGGACAGGGGACGTTGGCTACACCTTC; CDR3 protein: CASSPGTGDVGYTF; J gene: TRBJ1-2; clone size: many; D gene: TRBD1; V gene: TRBV5-1
CDR3 DNA: TGCAGCGGAGGCCAAGAGACCCAGTACTTC; CDR3 protein: CSGGQETQYF; J gene: TRBJ2-5; clone size: few; D gene: -; V gene: TRBV20-1
CDR3 DNA: TGCGCCAGCAGCTTGAGGACAGAGGGCAGGGATCACTATGGCTACACCTTC; CDR3 protein: CASSLRTEGRDHYGYTF; J gene: TRBJ1-2; clone size: -; D gene: -; V gene: TRBV5-1
CDR3 DNA: TGTGCCATTAAAGCGGCTAGCGGTTACACCGGGGAGCTGTTTTTT; CDR3 protein: CAIKAASGYTGELFF; J gene: TRBJ2-2; clone size: -; D gene: TRBD2; V gene: TRBV10-3